The 31 T cell receptor beta chains given below trace back to one sample, sequenced in a study of cytomegalovirus exposure and HLA in healthy donors. PCR employed 60 Vbeta and 13 Jbeta primers. Libraries were prepared by immunoSEQ multiplex PCR; TCRdb keeps only in-frame clonotypes and omits some of them. Of about 130,000 clones listed, 77% were seen once; the top ten hold roughly 3.7%. Sequencing was performed on PBMCs. The receptor source for this set is a male donor in good health and CMV-seronegative.

CDR3 nucleotide sequence: TGTGCAAGTCGCTCAAGGCCAAGGGGCGGGAGCAGGGAAGAGACCCAGTACTTC. It specifies CASRSRPRGGSREETQYF. The rearrangement joins TRBV12-2 to TRBJ2-5; no DNA check was done on the table's D call, TRBD2. TRBV12-2 represents a pseudogene. CDR3 length equals 18 residues.

This clone was seen more than once but under ten times. The rearrangement links TRBV6-1 to TRBJ2-5; D possibly corresponds to TRBD2 (7 bases). Per germline, CDR1 MNHNS and CDR2 SASEGT. V lost 6 bases and J lost 2, with 10 bases in between. The CDR3 covers 13 residues. Here the CDR3 reads CASRAGAQETQYF. The CDR3 coding sequence is TGTGCCAGCAGGGCGGGGGCTCAAGAGACCCAGTACTTC.

The chain joins TRBV5-6 to TRBJ1-4; tentatively, D is TRBD1 (5 bases). Per the germline V gene, CDR1 is SGHDT and CDR2 is YYEEEE. Trimming removed 5 bases at V and 0 bases at J, with 8 bases between. The CDR3 has 14 residues. The CDR3 region is CASSLGATNEKLFF. The CDR3 DNA follows: TGTGCCAGCAGTTTAGGGGCAACTAATGAAAAACTGTTTTTT.

The genes are TRBV9 and TRBJ2-1, with 9 positions matching TRBD2. CDR3 length: 15 amino acids. The J segment lost 8 bases and the V segment lost 4 bases, leaving 10 bases of the junction unmatched. Germline CDR1 is SGDLS and CDR2 is YYNGEE. The CDR3 loop reads CASSSPRTSVDEQFF. In nucleotides, the CDR3 is TGTGCCAGCAGCTCCCCCCGGACTAGCGTGGATGAGCAGTTCTTC.

CDR3 loop: CASNRQGWETQYF. The DNA for the CDR3 is TGTGCCAGCAACCGACAGGGGTGGGAGACCCAGTACTTC. This sequence joins TRBV6-1 and TRBJ2-5, with 8 bases that match TRBD1. Unmatched junction bases numbered 6, after V lost 7 bases and J lost 5 bases. There are 13 residues in the CDR3. Per the germline V gene, CDR1 is MNHNS and CDR2 is SASEGT.

The chain joins TRBV19 to TRBJ2-3, with D perhaps matching TRBD2 (5 bases). The CDR3 runs to 13 residues. The V gene lost 5 bases and the J gene lost 1 base, with 7 bases spanning the gap. Germline assignment: CDR1 LNHDA and CDR2 SQIVND (reference sequence). CDR3 nucleotide sequence: TGTGCCAGTAGTCTTAGCGGCACAGATACGCAGTATTTT. Translated: CASSLSGTDTQYF.

The CDR3 nucleotides read TGTGCCAGCAGTCCTGGGACAGCGAACACTGAAGCTTTCTTT. Translated, it gives CASSPGTANTEAFF. This chain links TRBV6-6 with TRBJ1-1; 7 nucleotides match TRBD1. CDR1 is MNHNY and CDR2 is SVGAGI in the germline V gene (reference sequence). This CDR3 contains 14 residues. With 5 bases clipped from V and 1 base from J, the junction kept 4 bases outside the gene matches.

This clone was found a few times. V gene TRBV5-1 combines with J gene TRBJ2-1; a possible D gene is TRBD1 (6 bases). V lost 6 bases, J lost 4 bases, and 14 bases lay in between. Germline V gene data show CDR1 as SGHRS and CDR2 as YFSETQ. The CDR3 runs 14 residues. The CDR3, as DNA: TGCGCCAGCACCACCTTGGACAGTTACAATGAGCAGTTCTTC. It specifies CASTTLDSYNEQFF. The variable domain in full, completed from reference TRBV5-1 and TRBJ2-1, reads KAGVTQTPRYLIKTRGQQVTLSCSPISGHRSVSWYQQTPGQGLQFLFEYFSETQRNKGNFPGRFSGRQFSNSRSEMNVSTLELGDSALYLCASTTLDSYNEQFFGPGTRLTVL.

The genes are TRBV6-1 and TRBJ2-7; TRBD1 is a possible D gene (6 bases). The CDR3 has 15 amino acids. Germline V gene lookup returns CDR1 MNHNS and CDR2 SASEGT. V dropped 5 bases and J dropped 0 bases, with 14 bases sitting between them. CDR3 protein: CASSKDSGGSYEQYF. The DNA of the CDR3 is TGTGCCAGCAGTAAGGACAGCGGCGGCTCCTACGAGCAGTACTTC.

The chain is built from TRBV2 and TRBJ2-1; TRBD1 might be the D (6 bases). Trimming took off 7 bases at V and 0 bases at J, with 16 bases between the two ends. Germline assignment: CDR1 SNHLY and CDR2 FYNNEI. This CDR3 contains 16 residues. The CDR3 sequence is CASKTRQARSYNEQFF. CDR3 sequence (DNA): TGTGCCAGCAAGACCCGACAGGCCCGCTCCTACAATGAGCAGTTCTTC.

This clone has a handful of counts. The V gene is TRBV5-6, the J gene TRBJ2-7, with no clear D. The V and J ends lost 0 bases and 6 bases respectively, with 13 bases between them. The CDR3 runs 14 residues. CDR1 and CDR2 from the germline V gene are SGHDT and YYEEEE. The CDR3 nucleotides read TGTGCCAGCAGCTTGGAACTAATCTCATCCGAGCAGTACTTC. Translation gives CASSLELISSEQYF.

The rearrangement uses TRBV19 and TRBJ2-7, with 10 nucleotides matching TRBD2. V lost 6 bases, J lost 5 bases, and 7 bases stayed unmatched. The CDR3 has 14 amino acids. The V gene's germline CDR1 is LNHDA and CDR2 SQIVND (reference sequence). CDR3 in amino acids: CASRSSGRGDEQYF. The CDR3 DNA reads TGTGCCAGTAGGTCTAGCGGGAGAGGGGACGAGCAGTACTTC.

This clone showed up just once. The rearrangement links TRBV4-1 to TRBJ2-1; D is perhaps TRBD2 (6 bases). The germline gives CDR1 MGHRA, CDR2 YSYEKL. Deletions cut 0 bases from V and 2 bases from J, with 11 bases between. CDR3 size: 16 residues. Written as DNA, the CDR3 is TGCGCCAGCAGCCAAGAGCCGGGACTCACCTACAATGAGCAGTTCTTC. Its translation: CASSQEPGLTYNEQFF.

The rearrangement uses TRBV28 and TRBJ1-3; 8 bases are shared with TRBD1. The CDR3 is 16 residues long. Germline V gene sequence: CDR1 MDHEN, CDR2 SYDVKM. V dropped 7 bases and J dropped 0; count of bases not matched to a gene: 8. CDR3 sequence: CASTDRGRDSGNTIYF. DNA for the CDR3: TGTGCCAGCACCGACAGGGGTCGGGACTCTGGAAACACCATATATTTT.

This clone has only one observation. V gene TRBV18 combines with J gene TRBJ2-2, with 12 positions matching TRBD2. The V segment lost 0 bases and the J segment 5 bases; nucleotides outside the gene matches: 7. Germline values: CDR1 KGHSH, CDR2 LQKENI. The CDR3 has 18 residues. For the CDR3, the DNA is TGTGCCAGCTCACCACCGGGCAGAGGACTAGCGGGGACCGGGGAGCTGTTTTTT. Its protein product is CASSPPGRGLAGTGELFF.

This chain uses TRBV5-5 with TRBJ2-3; 9 bases are a match to TRBD1. The CDR3 consists of 16 residues. The germline V gene encodes CDR1 SGHKS and CDR2 YYEKEE (reference sequence). Trimming took 4 bases from V and 1 from J; bases not matched to a gene: 7. The CDR3 nucleotides read TGTGCCAGCAGCCGAGAGGGACAGGGTGGCACAGATACGCAGTATTTT. Translation gives CASSREGQGGTDTQYF.

V is TRBV6-5 and J is TRBJ1-2; D uncertain. The length of the CDR3 is 13 residues. V was cut by 2 bases and J by 4 bases, with 8 bases left in between. Germline V lookup: CDR1 MNHEY, CDR2 SVGAGI. CDR3 sequence (DNA): TGTGCCAGCAGTTACGAGGCATCCTATGGCTACACCTTC. Encoded protein: CASSYEASYGYTF.

This sequence joins TRBV7-9 and TRBJ1-5; D unclear. The CDR3 runs to 14 residues. Germline V gene lookup returns CDR1 SEHNR and CDR2 FQNEAQ (reference sequence). V shed 1 base and J shed 6 bases, with 10 bases lying between them. The CDR3 region has the DNA TGTGCCAGCAGCTTAGACGACCGCGGTCAGCCCCAGCATTTT. Its translation: CASSLDDRGQPQHF.

J is TRBJ1-3 and V is TRBV7-6; D unclear. This CDR3 has 18 residues. V was trimmed by 4 bases and J by 0 bases, leaving 19 bases between them. Germline loops: CDR1 SGHVS, CDR2 FNYEAQ. Written as DNA, the CDR3 is TGTGCCAGCAGCTCGAGCGGTGGCAGGTTGTCCTCTGGAAACACCATATATTTT. It encodes CASSSSGGRLSSGNTIYF. Full variable domain (remainder filled in from reference TRBV7-6 and TRBJ1-3): GAGVSQSPRYKVTKRGQDVALRCDPISGHVSLYWYRQALGQGPEFLTYFNYEAQQDKSGLPNDRFSAERPEGSISTLTIQRTEQRDSAMYRCASSSSGGRLSSGNTIYFGEGSWLTVV.

The V gene is TRBV6-6, the J gene TRBJ2-1, with 10 bases lining up with TRBD2. The CDR3 is made up of 15 amino acids. Germline V gives CDR1 MNHNY, CDR2 SVGAGI (reference sequence). V trimming: 4 bases; J trimming: 8 bases; junction bases outside the gene matches: 8. The CDR3 nucleotides read TGTGCCAGCAGTTTAAAGCGGGAGGGCCCCTATGAGCAGTTCTTC. The encoded protein is CASSLKREGPYEQFF.

A single count supports this clone. The CDR3 DNA reads TGCGCCAGCAGCTTTTCGGGGTCAGCTTACACCGGGGAGCTGTTTTTT. It translates to CASSFSGSAYTGELFF. This sequence joins TRBV5-1 and TRBJ2-2; D is possibly TRBD2 (5 bases). Trimming removed 2 bases at V and 3 bases at J, with 14 bases between. The CDR3 totals 16 residues. Germline-derived CDR1 and CDR2 are SGHRS and YFSETQ.

This clone was counted a few times. This sequence joins TRBV19 and TRBJ1-2; 9 positions agree with TRBD1. Trimming at V came to 4 bases and at J to 4 bases, leaving 4 bases not matched to a gene. Germline lookup yields CDR1 LNHDA and CDR2 SQIVND (reference sequence). The CDR3 loop spans 14 amino acids. In nucleotides, the CDR3 is TGTGCCAGTAGTAGAGACAGGGGGTCCTATGGCTACACCTTC. Protein sequence: CASSRDRGSYGYTF.

The V and J genes are TRBV19 and TRBJ2-7; 13 nucleotides line up with TRBD2. The CDR3 sequence is 14 residues long. Germline values: CDR1 LNHDA, CDR2 SQIVND (reference sequence). V lost 9 bases, J lost 3 bases, and 5 bases stayed unmatched. CDR3 coding DNA: TGTGCCAGCACCAGGACTAGCGGGAGCTACGAGCAGTACTTC. Protein sequence: CASTRTSGSYEQYF.

V is TRBV6-5 and J is TRBJ2-5, with 7 positions matching TRBD1. Germline assignment: CDR1 MNHEY and CDR2 SVGAGI. Trimming at V came to 10 bases and at J to 0 bases, leaving 5 bases not matched to a gene. The length of the CDR3 is 13 residues. The CDR3 sequence is CAIRQGNQETQYF. CDR3 DNA sequence: TGTGCCATACGACAGGGCAACCAAGAGACCCAGTACTTC.

J is TRBJ2-7 and V is TRBV10-2, with 7 nucleotides matching TRBD2. Germline lookup yields CDR1 WSHSY and CDR2 SAAADI. The junction had 12 bases not matched to a gene; V was cut back by 6 bases and J by 4 bases. CDR3 length: 15 amino acids. CDR3 amino acids: CASRKGEGPSYEQYF. CDR3 coding DNA: TGCGCCAGCAGGAAAGGGGAGGGCCCATCGTACGAGCAGTACTTC.

This chain uses TRBV5-1 with TRBJ1-2, with D maybe TRBD1 (6 bases). V lost 0 bases and J 0 bases, leaving 24 bases between the germline ends. The CDR3 is 20 amino acids. Germline V gives CDR1 SGHRS, CDR2 YFSETQ. The CDR3 DNA reads as TGCGCCAGCAGCTTGGAAGGGGTATCAGGGGTTTCATTAACTAACTATGGCTACACCTTC. It specifies CASSLEGVSGVSLTNYGYTF.

The V gene is TRBV30, the J gene TRBJ2-1, with 16 bases aligning to TRBD2. This CDR3 has 15 amino acids. V was pared by 3 bases and J by 10 bases, with 6 bases of the junction left unmatched. From germline, CDR1 is GTSNPN and CDR2 SVGIG (reference sequence). The CDR3 bases are TGTGCCTGGAGCCCTGGGACTAGCGGGAGGGACGAGCAGTTCTTC. Its protein is CAWSPGTSGRDEQFF. The whole variable domain, filled in from reference TRBV30 and TRBJ2-1, reads SQTIHQWPATLVQPVGSPLSLECTVEGTSNPNLYWYRQAAGRGLQLLFYSVGIGQISSEVPQNLSASRPQDRQFILSSKKLLLSDSGFYLCAWSPGTSGRDEQFFGPGTRLTVL.

The chain has TRBV6-5 and TRBJ2-7; perhaps TRBD2 as D (6 bases). This CDR3 region has 13 residues. CDR1 MNHEY and CDR2 SVGAGI come from the germline V gene. V gave up 6 bases and J gave up 4 bases, with 13 bases separating them. CDR3 region: CASRRDGHYEQYF. The CDR3 nucleotides read TGTGCCAGCAGGCGGGACGGACATTACGAGCAGTACTTC.

This chain uses TRBV25-1 with TRBJ2-1, with 10 bases that match TRBD2. The CDR3 is 17 residues long. Germline V gene sequence: CDR1 MGHDK, CDR2 SYGVNS. V lost 2 bases to trimming and J lost 4 bases; unmatched junction nucleotides: 8. CDR3 nucleotides: TGTGCCAGCAGTGAAGAAAGCGGGGGGGCGGGTTACAATGAGCAGTTCTTC. Translated, it gives CASSEESGGAGYNEQFF. Full variable domain (outside the CDR3, taken from reference TRBV25-1 and TRBJ2-1): EADIYQTPRYLVIGTGKKITLECSQTMGHDKMYWYQQDPGMELHLIHYSYGVNSTEKGDLSSESTVSRIRTEHFPLTLESARPSHTSQYLCASSEESGGAGYNEQFFGPGTRLTVL.

The gene calls are TRBV5-3 and TRBJ1-4; D is possibly TRBD1 (5 bases). TRBV5-3 is designated an ORF whose function remains uncertain. The CDR3 loop spans 15 amino acids. V gave up 0 bases and J gave up 8 bases, with 14 bases separating them. CDR3 residues: CARSLGGGVREKLFF. Written as DNA, the CDR3 is TGTGCCAGAAGCTTGGGCGGGGGGGTTAGAGAAAAACTGTTTTTT.

The chain is built from TRBV2 and TRBJ1-5; D not resolved. CDR3 length: 13 amino acids. Germline V gene lookup returns CDR1 SNHLY and CDR2 FYNNEI. The V gene lost 7 bases and the J gene lost 7 bases, with 14 bases spanning the gap. In nucleotides, the CDR3 is TGTGCCAGCATGGCAGCAGAGCGACAGCCCCAGCATTTT. Translation gives CASMAAERQPQHF.